Listed below are T cell receptor beta chains from one sample, sequenced in a study of cytomegalovirus exposure and HLA in healthy donors. The method was immunoSEQ multiplex PCR; TCRdb's version includes in-frame clones alone and lacks a portion of them. The table has 60,000 to 85,000 clones, around three quarters seen once. The sequenced material came from PBMCs. All receptors derive from a man between 35 and 55 years old in good health and CMV-seronegative. The CDR3 runs from the conserved cysteine through the conserved F or W. The order of the fields is V gene, J gene, D gene, clone size, CDR3 DNA, CDR3 protein. A D gene is named only where the DNA matches it firmly. Expanded clones get a size class; other rows say once, few or many, or leave the size out.

v_call: TRBV7-2; j_call: TRBJ2-7; d_call: .; clone_size: .; cdr3_nt: TGTGCCAGCAGCCCAGGGGCCTACGAGCAGTACTTC; cdr3_aa: CASSPGAYEQYF
v_call: TRBV29-1; j_call: TRBJ2-2; d_call: TRBD1; clone_size: once; cdr3_nt: TGCAGCGTTTACGACAGGGGGGCGAACACCGGGGAGCTGTTTTTT; cdr3_aa: CSVYDRGANTGELFF
v_call: TRBV6-1; j_call: TRBJ2-1; d_call: .; clone_size: .; cdr3_nt: TGTGCCAGCACGACTTACAATGAGCAGTTCTTC; cdr3_aa: CASTTYNEQFF
v_call: TRBV29-1; j_call: TRBJ2-7; d_call: .; clone_size: .; cdr3_nt: TGCAGCGCAGGGGACGGAAGCTCCTACGAGCAGTACTTC; cdr3_aa: CSAGDGSSYEQYF
v_call: TRBV30; j_call: TRBJ2-3; d_call: TRBD2; clone_size: .; cdr3_nt: TGTGCCTGGAGTCGCGGAGCGGGGGGAACTGGTAGCACAGATACGCAGTATTTT; cdr3_aa: CAWSRGAGGTGSTDTQYF
v_call: TRBV11-2; j_call: TRBJ2-7; d_call: TRBD1; clone_size: .; cdr3_nt: TGTGCCAGCAGCTTCGGACAGGAGTACTACGAGCAGTACTTC; cdr3_aa: CASSFGQEYYEQYF
v_call: TRBV11-2; j_call: TRBJ2-7; d_call: TRBD1; clone_size: .; cdr3_nt: TGTGCCAGCAGCTGGAGGGGGACAGGGTTTACCTACGAGCAGTACTTC; cdr3_aa: CASSWRGTGFTYEQYF
v_call: TRBV18; j_call: TRBJ1-4; d_call: .; clone_size: .; cdr3_nt: TGTGCCAGCTCACGCTCCGGGGGGAAAGAGGAAAAACTGTTTTTT; cdr3_aa: CASSRSGGKEEKLFF
v_call: TRBV6-1; j_call: TRBJ2-7; d_call: .; clone_size: once; cdr3_nt: TGTGCCAGCAGCCCAGACAATTCCTACGAGCAGTACTTC; cdr3_aa: CASSPDNSYEQYF
v_call: TRBV4-2; j_call: TRBJ2-7; d_call: TRBD1; clone_size: .; cdr3_nt: TGTGCCAGCAGCCCAACCCGGGACAGGTTAACCTACGAGCAGTACTTC; cdr3_aa: CASSPTRDRLTYEQYF
v_call: TRBV7-3; j_call: TRBJ2-1; d_call: TRBD2; clone_size: .; cdr3_nt: TGTGCCAGCAGCCGAAGCGGGGGGGCCGGTGAGCAGTTCTTC; cdr3_aa: CASSRSGGAGEQFF
v_call: TRBV7-2; j_call: TRBJ1-5; d_call: .; clone_size: few; cdr3_nt: TGTGCCAGCAGCTCTGGAGGACAGCCTAATCAGCCCCAGCATTTT; cdr3_aa: CASSSGGQPNQPQHF
v_call: TRBV5-1; j_call: TRBJ2-1; d_call: TRBD1; clone_size: .; cdr3_nt: TGCGCCAGCAGCCCGGGACAGTCCTACAATGAGCAGTTCTTC; cdr3_aa: CASSPGQSYNEQFF
v_call: TRBV15; j_call: TRBJ2-7; d_call: TRBD2; clone_size: .; cdr3_nt: TGTGCCACCAGCAGAGCGGGGGGACGGACCTACGAGCAGTACTTC; cdr3_aa: CATSRAGGRTYEQYF
v_call: TRBV4-3; j_call: TRBJ1-2; d_call: .; clone_size: .; cdr3_nt: TGCGCCAGCAGCGAAGCGGGAGGCGTCTATGGCTACACCTTC; cdr3_aa: CASSEAGGVYGYTF
v_call: TRBV19; j_call: TRBJ1-6; d_call: .; clone_size: few; cdr3_nt: TGTGCCAGTAGTATCCAATGGACATCACCCCTCCACTTT; cdr3_aa: CASSIQWTSPLHF
v_call: TRBV4-1; j_call: TRBJ2-7; d_call: TRBD1; clone_size: .; cdr3_nt: TGCGCCAGCAGCCCCGCCGGGACAGGGGTCTCCGAGCAGTACTTC; cdr3_aa: CASSPAGTGVSEQYF
v_call: TRBV5-1; j_call: TRBJ2-1; d_call: .; clone_size: .; cdr3_nt: TGCGCCAGCAGCCCATCAGGGGTCGGGTCCTACAATGAGCAGTTCTTC; cdr3_aa: CASSPSGVGSYNEQFF
v_call: TRBV19; j_call: TRBJ2-3; d_call: .; clone_size: .; cdr3_nt: TGTGCCAGTAGTATATTTGTAGGAGCGTACACAGATACGCAGTATTTT; cdr3_aa: CASSIFVGAYTDTQYF
v_call: TRBV21-1; j_call: TRBJ2-2; d_call: .; clone_size: .; cdr3_nt: TGTGCCGCAGGGTCGGTAGGCCGGGCCGGGGAGCTGTTTTTT; cdr3_aa: CAAGSVGRAGELFF
v_call: TRBV18; j_call: TRBJ2-1; d_call: TRBD2; clone_size: .; cdr3_nt: TGTGCCAGCTCACCGACCCGGGGGGTTGGCAATGAGCAGTTCTTC; cdr3_aa: CASSPTRGVGNEQFF
v_call: TRBV7-2; j_call: TRBJ1-5; d_call: TRBD1; clone_size: .; cdr3_nt: TGTGCCAGCAGCTCTCCGGGACAGGGGCCTCCGGGGGCCCAGCATTTT; cdr3_aa: CASSSPGQGPPGAQHF
v_call: TRBV9; j_call: TRBJ2-5; d_call: TRBD1; clone_size: .; cdr3_nt: TGTGCCAGCAGCGTGGGGACAGGGGTGCAAGAGACCCAGTACTTC; cdr3_aa: CASSVGTGVQETQYF
v_call: TRBV6-5; j_call: TRBJ1-1; d_call: .; clone_size: .; cdr3_nt: TGTGCCAGCAGTAAACAGGGTCGAGACACTGAAGCTTTCTTT; cdr3_aa: CASSKQGRDTEAFF
v_call: TRBV6-5; j_call: TRBJ1-5; d_call: TRBD1; clone_size: .; cdr3_nt: TGTGCCAGCAGTGCAACAGGGGGCTATCAGCCCCAGCATTTT; cdr3_aa: CASSATGGYQPQHF
v_call: TRBV19; j_call: TRBJ1-4; d_call: TRBD1; clone_size: .; cdr3_nt: TGTGCCAGCATTAACTTGGGACAGGGACATGAAAAACTGTTTTTT; cdr3_aa: CASINLGQGHEKLFF
v_call: TRBV4-2; j_call: TRBJ2-5; d_call: .; clone_size: few; cdr3_nt: TGTGCCAGCAGCCAAGAATACCGGTTCCAAGAGACCCAGTACTTC; cdr3_aa: CASSQEYRFQETQYF
v_call: TRBV19; j_call: TRBJ1-2; d_call: .; clone_size: .; cdr3_nt: TGTGCCAGTACCAACAGGGCGGCTAACTATGGCTACACCTTC; cdr3_aa: CASTNRAANYGYTF
v_call: TRBV5-5; j_call: TRBJ2-5; d_call: TRBD2; clone_size: .; cdr3_nt: TGTGCCAGCAGCTTCAGGACTAGCGGGGGACCGAGACAAGAGACCCAGTACTTC; cdr3_aa: CASSFRTSGGPRQETQYF
v_call: TRBV4-1; j_call: TRBJ1-6; d_call: .; clone_size: .; cdr3_nt: TGCGCCAGCAGCCAAGCGGGAGGCATATCTGCCTATAATTCACCCCTCCACTTT; cdr3_aa: CASSQAGGISAYNSPLHF
v_call: TRBV30; j_call: TRBJ2-5; d_call: .; clone_size: .; cdr3_nt: TGTGCCTGGAACCCAGGGGCCCGGGAGACCCAGTACTTC; cdr3_aa: CAWNPGARETQYF
v_call: TRBV4-1; j_call: TRBJ1-5; d_call: TRBD1; clone_size: .; cdr3_nt: TGCGCCAGCAGCCCACTAACTCGGGACAGAGCATTATTTAGCAATCAGCCCCAGCATTTT; cdr3_aa: CASSPLTRDRALFSNQPQHF
v_call: TRBV7-2; j_call: TRBJ2-7; d_call: TRBD1; clone_size: .; cdr3_nt: TGTGCCAGCAGCTTTCAGGGGGCGAACTCCTACGAGCAGTACTTC; cdr3_aa: CASSFQGANSYEQYF
v_call: TRBV5-6; j_call: TRBJ1-2; d_call: TRBD1; clone_size: .; cdr3_nt: TGTGCCAGCAGCCTACGGACAGGGGGAGCTGGAGGCTACCCCTTC; cdr3_aa: CASSLRTGGAGGYPF
v_call: TRBV5-4; j_call: TRBJ1-6; d_call: .; clone_size: .; cdr3_nt: TGTGCCAGCAGCCCGGACAACAGTGTCGATTCACCCCTCCACTTT; cdr3_aa: CASSPDNSVDSPLHF
v_call: TRBV4-2; j_call: TRBJ1-6; d_call: .; clone_size: .; cdr3_nt: TGTGCCAGCAGCCAAGATACCCAGGGCGGAGATTCACCCCTCCACTTT; cdr3_aa: CASSQDTQGGDSPLHF
v_call: TRBV5-4; j_call: TRBJ1-2; d_call: TRBD1; clone_size: .; cdr3_nt: TGTGCCAGCAGCACGACAGGGGCCTATGGCTACACCTTC; cdr3_aa: CASSTTGAYGYTF
v_call: TRBV19; j_call: TRBJ1-3; d_call: .; clone_size: .; cdr3_nt: TGTGCCAGTAGCCCTCTAGAATCCGGAAACACCATATATTTT; cdr3_aa: CASSPLESGNTIYF
v_call: TRBV28; j_call: TRBJ2-7; d_call: TRBD1; clone_size: .; cdr3_nt: TGTGCCAGCAGGCGACGGACAGGAACCTACGAGCAGTACTTC; cdr3_aa: CASRRRTGTYEQYF
v_call: TRBV5-1; j_call: TRBJ2-3; d_call: .; clone_size: once; cdr3_nt: TGCGCCAGCAGCTTTGACAACACAGATACGCAGTATTTT; cdr3_aa: CASSFDNTDTQYF
v_call: TRBV7-3; j_call: TRBJ1-1; d_call: .; clone_size: .; cdr3_nt: TGTGCCAGCAGGCCCACGGGGGTGTTCGGAACTGAAGCTTTCTTT; cdr3_aa: CASRPTGVFGTEAFF
v_call: TRBV9; j_call: TRBJ2-1; d_call: .; clone_size: .; cdr3_nt: TGTGCCAGCAGCGTAGCTGGGGCAGAATACAATGAGCAGTTCTTC; cdr3_aa: CASSVAGAEYNEQFF
v_call: TRBV5-1; j_call: TRBJ2-5; d_call: TRBD2; clone_size: .; cdr3_nt: TGCGCCAGCAGCTTGGCCGGGACTAGCGAAGAGACCCAGTACTTC; cdr3_aa: CASSLAGTSEETQYF
v_call: TRBV30; j_call: TRBJ1-2; d_call: TRBD1; clone_size: once; cdr3_nt: TGTGCCTGGAGTGCGGGGACAGGGTACTGTGGCTACACCTTC; cdr3_aa: CAWSAGTGYCGYTF
v_call: TRBV7-2; j_call: TRBJ1-2; d_call: .; clone_size: .; cdr3_nt: TGTGCCAGCAGCACCTATGAGGCAGGAGGGATTTATGGCTACCCCTTC; cdr3_aa: CASSTYEAGGIYGYPF
v_call: TRBV5-1; j_call: TRBJ2-5; d_call: TRBD2; clone_size: once; cdr3_nt: TGCGCCAGCAGCTTGAAGAGTAGCGGGGTAGGTGAGACCCAGTACTTC; cdr3_aa: CASSLKSSGVGETQYF
v_call: TRBV4-1; j_call: TRBJ2-2; d_call: .; clone_size: .; cdr3_nt: TGCGCCAGCAGCCAAGCGGGACACTTGGCCGGGGAGCTGTTTTTT; cdr3_aa: CASSQAGHLAGELFF
v_call: TRBV7-9; j_call: TRBJ1-6; d_call: .; clone_size: .; cdr3_nt: TGTGCCAGCAGCTTAGCGCCTAGAGGTAATTCACCCCTCCACTTT; cdr3_aa: CASSLAPRGNSPLHF
v_call: TRBV5-1; j_call: TRBJ1-1; d_call: .; clone_size: .; cdr3_nt: TGCGCCAGCAGCTCGCTGACCGAGGGCACTGAAGCTTTCTTT; cdr3_aa: CASSSLTEGTEAFF
v_call: TRBV7-6; j_call: TRBJ2-1; d_call: .; clone_size: .; cdr3_nt: TGTGCCAGCAGCTTATTACGACGGGGAGGTTCTGAGCAGTTCTTC; cdr3_aa: CASSLLRRGGSEQFF
v_call: TRBV18; j_call: TRBJ2-6; d_call: .; clone_size: once; cdr3_nt: TGTGCCAGCTCCTTCCGCTCTGGGGCCAACGTCCTGACTTTC; cdr3_aa: CASSFRSGANVLTF
v_call: TRBV18; j_call: TRBJ2-3; d_call: TRBD2; clone_size: .; cdr3_nt: TGTGCCAGCTCACCGACTAGCGGGAGCACAGATACGCAGTATTTT; cdr3_aa: CASSPTSGSTDTQYF
v_call: TRBV19; j_call: TRBJ1-3; d_call: .; clone_size: .; cdr3_nt: TGTGCCAGTAGCCCCAGGGCGGATGGAAACACCATATATTTT; cdr3_aa: CASSPRADGNTIYF
v_call: TRBV5-1; j_call: TRBJ1-1; d_call: .; clone_size: .; cdr3_nt: TGCGCCAGCACCACGTTGGTGAACAGTAGGACTGAAGCTTTCTTT; cdr3_aa: CASTTLVNSRTEAFF
v_call: TRBV6-1; j_call: TRBJ1-2; d_call: .; clone_size: .; cdr3_nt: TGTGCCAGCAGTGAACGCGGGACCCTCTCCAACTATGGCTACACCTTC; cdr3_aa: CASSERGTLSNYGYTF
v_call: TRBV9; j_call: TRBJ2-2; d_call: .; clone_size: .; cdr3_nt: TGTGCCAGCAGCGTAGCTGGGGCTAGTTCCGGGGAGCTGTTTTTT; cdr3_aa: CASSVAGASSGELFF
v_call: TRBV27; j_call: TRBJ1-3; d_call: .; clone_size: .; cdr3_nt: TGTGCCAGCAGTTCTGGCGGAAACACCATATATTTT; cdr3_aa: CASSSGGNTIYF
v_call: TRBV7-9; j_call: TRBJ1-2; d_call: .; clone_size: .; cdr3_nt: TGTGCCAGCAGCTTCCCCAATGGCTACACCTTC; cdr3_aa: CASSFPNGYTF
v_call: TRBV11-3; j_call: TRBJ2-1; d_call: TRBD2; clone_size: .; cdr3_nt: TGTGCCAGCAGCTTAGTAGCGGGGGGCAATGAGCAGTTCTTC; cdr3_aa: CASSLVAGGNEQFF
v_call: TRBV5-1; j_call: TRBJ1-1; d_call: .; clone_size: .; cdr3_nt: TGCGCCAGCGGTCCCGGGAACTCCGCTTTATTGAACACTGAAGCTTTCTTT; cdr3_aa: CASGPGNSALLNTEAFF